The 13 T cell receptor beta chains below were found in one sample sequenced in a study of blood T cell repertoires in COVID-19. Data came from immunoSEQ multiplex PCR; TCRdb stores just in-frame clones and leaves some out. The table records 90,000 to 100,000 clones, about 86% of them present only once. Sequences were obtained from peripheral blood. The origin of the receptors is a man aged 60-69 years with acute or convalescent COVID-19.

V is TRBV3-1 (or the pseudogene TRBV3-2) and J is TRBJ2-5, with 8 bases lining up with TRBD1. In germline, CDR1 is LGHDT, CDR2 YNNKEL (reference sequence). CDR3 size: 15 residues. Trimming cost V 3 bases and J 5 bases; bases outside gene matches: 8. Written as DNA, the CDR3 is TGTGCCAGCAGCCAGACAGGGGATCGATCGGAGACCCAGTACTTC. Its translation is CASSQTGDRSETQYF.

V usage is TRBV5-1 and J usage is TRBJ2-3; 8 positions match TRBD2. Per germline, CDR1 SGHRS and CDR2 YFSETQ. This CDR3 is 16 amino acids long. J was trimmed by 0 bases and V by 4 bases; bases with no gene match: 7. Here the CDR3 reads CASSPPGGASTDTQYF. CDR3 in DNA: TGCGCCAGCAGCCCCCCCGGGGGGGCTAGCACAGATACGCAGTATTTT.

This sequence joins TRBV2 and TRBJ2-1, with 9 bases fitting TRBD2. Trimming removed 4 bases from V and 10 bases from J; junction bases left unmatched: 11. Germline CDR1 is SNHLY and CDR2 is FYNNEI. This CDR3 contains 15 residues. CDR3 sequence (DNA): TGTGCCAGCAGTGGCGTTGGGGGCCTAGCGGGGGAGCAGTTCTTC. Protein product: CASSGVGGLAGEQFF.

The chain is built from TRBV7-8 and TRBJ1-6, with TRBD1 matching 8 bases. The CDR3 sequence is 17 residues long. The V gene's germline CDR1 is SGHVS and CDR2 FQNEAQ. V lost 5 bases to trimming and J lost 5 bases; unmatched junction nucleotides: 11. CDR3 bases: TGTGCCAGCAGCCCTTGGGGGACAGGCCGAGATAATTCACCCCTCCACTTT. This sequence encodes CASSPWGTGRDNSPLHF.

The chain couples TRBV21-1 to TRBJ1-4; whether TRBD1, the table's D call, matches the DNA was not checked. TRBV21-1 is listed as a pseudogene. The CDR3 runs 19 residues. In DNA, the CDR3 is TGTGCCAGCAGCAGGGATTCGACAGGCAGACCCTGGGAGAATGAAAAACTGTTTTTT. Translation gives CASSRDSTGRPWENEKLFF.

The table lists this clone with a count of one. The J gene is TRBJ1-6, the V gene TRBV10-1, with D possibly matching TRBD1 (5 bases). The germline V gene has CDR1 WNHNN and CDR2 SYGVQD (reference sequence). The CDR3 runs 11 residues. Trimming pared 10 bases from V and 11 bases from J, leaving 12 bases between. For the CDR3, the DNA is TGCGCCACTAAGGAGACAGCACCCCTCCACTTT. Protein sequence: CATKETAPLHF.

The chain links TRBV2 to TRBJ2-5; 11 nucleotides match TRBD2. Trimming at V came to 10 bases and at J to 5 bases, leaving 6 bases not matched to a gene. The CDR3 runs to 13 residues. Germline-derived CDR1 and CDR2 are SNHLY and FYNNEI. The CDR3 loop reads CATLSGGVETQYF. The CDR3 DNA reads TGTGCCACCCTTAGCGGGGGGGTGGAGACCCAGTACTTC.

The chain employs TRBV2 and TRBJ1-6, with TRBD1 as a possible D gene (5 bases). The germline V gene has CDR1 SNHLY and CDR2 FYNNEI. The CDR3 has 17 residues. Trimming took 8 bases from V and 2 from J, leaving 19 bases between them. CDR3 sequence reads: CASFPRKGRAYNSPLHF. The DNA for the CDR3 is TGTGCCAGCTTTCCTCGAAAAGGCAGGGCCTATAATTCACCCCTCCACTTT.

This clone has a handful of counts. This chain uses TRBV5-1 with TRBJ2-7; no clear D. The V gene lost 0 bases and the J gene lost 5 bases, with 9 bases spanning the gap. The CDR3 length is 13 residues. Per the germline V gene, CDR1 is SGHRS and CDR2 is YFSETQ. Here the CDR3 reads CASSLARPNEQYF. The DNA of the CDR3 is TGCGCCAGCAGCTTGGCCAGGCCCAACGAGCAGTACTTC.

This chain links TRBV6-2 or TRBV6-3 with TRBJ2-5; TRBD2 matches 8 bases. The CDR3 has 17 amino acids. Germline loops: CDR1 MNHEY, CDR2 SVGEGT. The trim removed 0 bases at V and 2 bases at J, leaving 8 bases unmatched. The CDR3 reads CASSYSIAGPRQETQYF. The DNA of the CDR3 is TGTGCCAGCAGTTACTCGATAGCGGGGCCAAGACAAGAGACCCAGTACTTC.

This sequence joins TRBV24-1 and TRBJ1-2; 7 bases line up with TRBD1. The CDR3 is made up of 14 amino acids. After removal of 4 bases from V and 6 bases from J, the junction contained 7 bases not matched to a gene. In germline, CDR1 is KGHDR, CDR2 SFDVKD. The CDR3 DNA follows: TGTGCCACCAGTGAAGACAGGGTCGGACATGGCTACACCTTC. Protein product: CATSEDRVGHGYTF.

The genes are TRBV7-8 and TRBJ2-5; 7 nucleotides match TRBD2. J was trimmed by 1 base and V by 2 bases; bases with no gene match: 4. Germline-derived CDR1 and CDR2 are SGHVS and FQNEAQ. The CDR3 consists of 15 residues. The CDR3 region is CASSLKRGFQETQYF. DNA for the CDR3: TGTGCCAGCAGCTTAAAGCGGGGCTTCCAAGAGACCCAGTACTTC.

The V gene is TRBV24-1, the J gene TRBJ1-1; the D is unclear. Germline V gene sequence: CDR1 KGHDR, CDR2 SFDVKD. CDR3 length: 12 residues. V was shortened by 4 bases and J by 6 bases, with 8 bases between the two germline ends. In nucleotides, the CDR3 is TGTGCCACCAGTGACCCCCACTCTGAAGCTTTCTTT. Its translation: CATSDPHSEAFF.